What follows describes a single TCR beta chain. The CDR3 consists of 17 residues. Trimming cost V 0 bases and J 7 bases, with 19 bases left between them. Germline assignment: CDR1 LNHNV and CDR2 YYDKDF (reference sequence). This specimen belongs to a study of blood T cell repertoires in COVID-19. Study-wide background: T cells, B-cell-depleted T cells, or PBMCs provided the cDNA or gDNA that served as material.

Participants had their cohort set by participant-reported clinical history. Sequenced by immunoSEQ multiplex PCR; TCRdb stores in-frame clones only, minus some. The table records over 250,000 clones, around four fifths of them present only once. The rearrangement joins TRBV15 to TRBJ2-1; D might be TRBD2 (7 bases). The clonotype comes from a man aged 25 to 40 with acute COVID-19. The specimen was PBMCs or T cells enriched from blood (not recorded which). This CDR3 is CATSRDLGGRGRNEQFF. The CDR3 region has the DNA TGTGCCACCAGCAGAGATCTCGGGGGGCGCGGAAGGAATGAGCAGTTCTTC.